Shown below are 11 T cell receptor beta chains from a single sample sequenced in a study of regulatory T cells in long-lasting Graves disease. The time point here: newly diagnosed GD, antithyroid drugs for less than 3 months. Extracted RNA from PBMCs served as the source of the TCR library. Construction of the TCR beta libraries employed iRepertoire HTBI primers in conjunction with Arm-PCR of CDR3 regions. Each CDR3 protein is one row after TCRdb ran MiXCR on the multiplex PCR reads. This sample has 400,000 to 500,000 distinct CDR3 sequences, with about 15% found just once. These data were likewise used in another study, on T cells in Graves' hyperthyroidism and ophthalmopathy.

The sample here was peripheral blood mononuclear cells (PBMCs), taken at new diagnosis, from a patient treated with antithyroid drugs. The receptor set was obtained from a woman aged 40 to 55 with Graves disease.

The chain recombines TRBV15 with TRBJ2-3; 10 bases line up with TRBD1. The V gene end was trimmed by 0 bases and the J gene end by 5 bases; junction bases not matched to a gene: 5. This CDR3 contains 16 residues. The germline CDR1 and CDR2 sequences are LNHNV and YYDKDF (reference sequence). The CDR3 loop reads CATSRERDRGIDTQYF. The DNA for the CDR3 is TGTGCCACCAGCAGAGAAAGGGACAGGGGTATAGATACGCAGTATTTT. The whole variable domain, filled in from reference TRBV15 and TRBJ2-3, reads DAMVIQNPRYQVTQFGKPVTLSCSQTLNHNVMYWYQQKSSQAPKLLFHYYDKDFNNEADTPDNFQSRRPNTSFCFLDIRSPGLGDTAMYLCATSRERDRGIDTQYFGPGTRLTVL.

This clonotype was observed many times. This chain connects TRBV12-3 or TRBV12-4 to TRBJ2-1; a weak D match, TRBD1 (6 bases). CDR3 size: 17 residues. The germline V and J ends were trimmed by 6 bases and 11 bases, with 29 bases remaining between them. In nucleotides, the CDR3 is TGTGCCAGCAGATACCGCCCTTTATTACAGGGCGTTAAAAAGCAGTTCTTC. It yields the protein CASRYRPLLQGVKKQFF.

The chain employs TRBV20-1 and TRBJ2-7, with D possibly being TRBD2 (5 bases). Germline CDR1 and CDR2: DFQATT and SNEGSKA (reference sequence). V dropped 0 bases and J dropped 5 bases, with 11 bases sitting between them. CDR3 length: 13 amino acids. Here the CDR3 reads CSARDPDGDEQYF. The DNA for the CDR3 is TGCAGTGCTAGAGACCCCGACGGGGACGAGCAGTACTTC.

V is TRBV6-2 or TRBV6-3 and J is TRBJ1-1; D call uncertain. V was pared by 6 bases and J by 1 base, with 9 bases between. CDR1 is MNHEY, CDR2 SVGEGT, per germline. The CDR3 is 13 amino acids. This chain's CDR3 is CASRIHSNTEAFF. The DNA of the CDR3 is TGTGCCAGCAGGATTCATTCGAACACTGAAGCTTTCTTT.

This clonotype was picked up a small number of times. This sequence joins TRBV4-1 and TRBJ2-1; D might be TRBD2 (6 bases). The CDR3 is made up of 14 amino acids. Trimming removed 1 base at V and 8 bases at J, with 12 bases between. CDR1 is MGHRA and CDR2 is YSYEKL in the germline V gene. The CDR3 spells CASSQVVGGDEQFF. The CDR3 nucleotides read TGCGCCAGCAGCCAAGTGGTGGGAGGCGATGAGCAGTTCTTC.

This clonotype has at least ten counts. CDR3 sequence reads: CASSWGTGGISGYEQYF. DNA of the CDR3: TGTGCCAGCAGTTGGGGGACAGGGGGGATTTCAGGTTACGAGCAGTACTTC. V and J are TRBV28 and TRBJ2-7; 11 bases line up with TRBD1. With 4 bases clipped from V and 4 bases from J, the junction kept 12 bases outside the gene matches. This CDR3 is 17 amino acids long. The germline CDR1 and CDR2 sequences are MDHEN and SYDVKM. Full variable domain (remainder filled in from reference TRBV28 and TRBJ2-7): DVKVTQSSRYLVKRTGEKVFLECVQDMDHENMFWYRQDPGLGLRLIYFSYDVKMKEKGDIPEGYSVSREKKERFSLILESASTNQTSMYLCASSWGTGGISGYEQYFGPGTRLTVT.

This clonotype was recorded at least ten times. The rearrangement joins TRBV12-3 or TRBV12-4 to TRBJ2-1; unclear D gene. Deletions cut 3 bases from V and 7 bases from J, with 4 bases between. This CDR3 has 11 residues. The CDR3: CASSFKNEQFF. CDR3 sequence (DNA): TGTGCCAGCAGTTTCAAGAATGAGCAGTTCTTC.

The V and J genes are TRBV5-1 and TRBJ2-2, with 11 nucleotides matching TRBD1. Germline V gene data show CDR1 as SGHRS and CDR2 as YFSETQ. V lost 0 bases, J lost 6 bases, and 1 base stayed unmatched. CDR3 size: 15 residues. CDR3 nucleotides: TGCGCCAGCAGCTTGGCGGGACAGGGGGCCGGGGAGCTGTTTTTT. This translates into CASSLAGQGAGELFF.

The genes are TRBV24-1 and TRBJ2-1, with D unclear. Germline CDR1 KGHDR, CDR2 SFDVKD. This CDR3 contains 13 residues. V was trimmed by 6 bases and J by 3 bases, leaving 8 bases between them. The CDR3 sequence is CATSHRIYNEQFF. DNA for the CDR3: TGTGCCACCAGTCACAGAATCTACAATGAGCAGTTCTTC.

In its sample, this clonotype was seen many times. The V call is TRBV9, the J call TRBJ2-5; weak D call: TRBD2 (5 bases). This CDR3 comprises 16 residues. Germline assignment: CDR1 SGDLS and CDR2 YYNGEE. V was trimmed by 1 base and J by 4 bases, leaving 17 bases between them. CDR3 bases: TGTGCCAGCAGCGTATCTAACGCAGAGGGCCTAGAGACCCAGTACTTC. Amino acid sequence: CASSVSNAEGLETQYF.

This clonotype was seen ten or more times. V gene TRBV11-2 combines with J gene TRBJ2-1; D remains ambiguous. The CDR3 runs 16 residues. Germline V gives CDR1 SGHAT, CDR2 FQNNGV. V lost 2 bases to trimming and J lost 0 bases, with 11 bases between them. CDR3 in amino acids: CASSLSAPSSYNEQFF. The CDR3 DNA sequence: TGTGCCAGCAGCTTATCAGCGCCCAGCTCCTACAATGAGCAGTTCTTC.